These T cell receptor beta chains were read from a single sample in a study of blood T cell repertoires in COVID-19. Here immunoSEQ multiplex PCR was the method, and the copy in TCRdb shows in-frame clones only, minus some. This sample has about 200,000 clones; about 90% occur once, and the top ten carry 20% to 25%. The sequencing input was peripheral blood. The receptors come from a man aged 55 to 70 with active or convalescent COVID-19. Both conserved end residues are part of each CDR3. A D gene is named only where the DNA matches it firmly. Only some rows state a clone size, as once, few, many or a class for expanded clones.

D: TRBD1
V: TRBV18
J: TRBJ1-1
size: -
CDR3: CASSPPTGANTEAFF
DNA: TGTGCCAGCTCACCACCGACAGGGGCGAACACTGAAGCTTTCTTT

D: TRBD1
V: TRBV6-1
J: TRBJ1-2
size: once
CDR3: CASSEGQGSYGYTF
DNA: TGTGCCAGCAGTGAGGGACAGGGAAGCTATGGCTACACCTTC

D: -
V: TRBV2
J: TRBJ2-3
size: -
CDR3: CASSSGQTTDTQYF
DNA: TGTGCCAGCAGTTCAGGACAGACCACAGATACGCAGTATTTT

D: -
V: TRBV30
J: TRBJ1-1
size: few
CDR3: CAWSVEEGSEAFF
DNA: TGTGCCTGGAGTGTAGAGGAGGGATCGGAAGCTTTCTTT

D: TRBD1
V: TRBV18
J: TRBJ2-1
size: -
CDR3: CASSPPKGQGNNEQFF
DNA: TGTGCCAGCTCACCACCAAAGGGACAGGGCAACAATGAGCAGTTCTTC

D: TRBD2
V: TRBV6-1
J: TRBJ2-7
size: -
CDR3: CASSEASGDWNEQYF
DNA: TGTGCCAGCAGTGAAGCTAGCGGGGACTGGAACGAGCAGTACTTC

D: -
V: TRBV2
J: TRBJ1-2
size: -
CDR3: CASSVGLDYGYTF
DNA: TGTGCCAGCAGCGTGGGACTCGACTATGGCTACACCTTC

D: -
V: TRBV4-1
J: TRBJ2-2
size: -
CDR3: CASSQVPGAGELFF
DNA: TGCGCCAGCAGCCAAGTTCCAGGCGCCGGGGAGCTGTTTTTT

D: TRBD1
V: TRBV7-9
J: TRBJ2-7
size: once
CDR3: CASSLQGQGAYEQYF
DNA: TGTGCCAGCAGCCTCCAGGGACAGGGGGCTTACGAGCAGTACTTC

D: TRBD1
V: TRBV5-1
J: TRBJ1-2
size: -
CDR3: CASSLAADRGQGGRGYTF
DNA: TGCGCCAGCAGCTTGGCCGCGGACAGGGGGCAGGGTGGCCGCGGCTACACCTTC

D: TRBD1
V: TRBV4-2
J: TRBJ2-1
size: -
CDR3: CASSQGLQGGGNEQFF
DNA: TGTGCCAGCAGCCAAGGTCTGCAAGGGGGCGGAAATGAGCAGTTCTTC

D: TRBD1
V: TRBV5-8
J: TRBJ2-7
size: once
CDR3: CASSPGARGQGVEQYF
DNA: TGTGCCAGCAGCCCGGGGGCAAGGGGACAGGGAGTCGAGCAGTACTTC

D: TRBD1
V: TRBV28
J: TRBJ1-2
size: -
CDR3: CASSTETGYGYTF
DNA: TGTGCCAGCAGTACGGAGACAGGGTATGGCTACACCTTC

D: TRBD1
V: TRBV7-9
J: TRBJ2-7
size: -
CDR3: CASSTGTGGSILQYF
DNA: TGTGCCAGCAGCACTGGGACAGGGGGCTCAATATTGCAGTACTTC

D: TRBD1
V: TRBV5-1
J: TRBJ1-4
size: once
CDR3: CASSLVPGQGETNEKLFF
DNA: TGCGCCAGCAGCTTGGTCCCGGGACAGGGGGAAACTAATGAAAAACTGTTTTTT

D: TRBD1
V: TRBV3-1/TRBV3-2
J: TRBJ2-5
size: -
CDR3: CASSQDWGRGQETQYF
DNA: TGTGCCAGCAGCCAAGATTGGGGCAGGGGGCAAGAGACCCAGTACTTC

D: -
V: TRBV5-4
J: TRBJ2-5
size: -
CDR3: CASSLGLGETQYF
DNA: TGTGCCAGCAGCTTGGGGCTAGGAGAGACCCAGTACTTC